This TCR beta chain was retrieved from a study of shared clonotypes between healthy human individuals. The table came from immunoSEQ multiplex PCR; TCRdb's copy has only in-frame clones and leaves some out. The sample carries over 1.5 million clones, nearly 99% recorded once. General observations from the study: All-four-donor shared clonotypes had higher generation probabilities than non-shared clonotypes did.

Germline CDR1 reads SGDLS; CDR2 reads YYNGEE. The CDR3 spans 13 residues. Trimming cost V 7 bases and J 6 bases, with 15 bases left between them. The donor population consisted of healthy HIV-negative adults with no recent acute infections or vaccinations. A CD45RA+ naive subset and a CD45RA-negative memory subset were split from CD4+ cells. As concerns this clone: What it binds is not known.

Sequencing was carried out using naive CD4+ T cells sorted from blood. Sample subset: CD45RA+ positively selected. This receptor was obtained from a man aged 25 to 40 in good health. The gene calls are TRBV9 and TRBJ2-3; either TRBD1 or TRBD2 may supply D (5 bases each). The CDR3 DNA follows: TGTGCCAGCGGCAGGGACCTCATCGATACGCAGTATTTT. This codes for CASGRDLIDTQYF.